This TCR beta chain was identified during a study of cytomegalovirus exposure and HLA in healthy donors. Study context: Genetic ancestry analysis placed around four fifths of the 398 donors that were genotyped in the Caucasian-associated cluster.

PCR primers comprised 60 Vbeta and 13 Jbeta primers. The data were produced by immunoSEQ multiplex PCR, yet TCRdb's version contains in-frame clones alone and is incomplete. The sample holds approximately 70,000 clones, 60% to 80% seen once. Germline V CDR1 and CDR2: KGHSH, LQKENI. V was clipped by 1 base and J by 0 bases, with 7 bases between them. The length of the CDR3 is 15 residues. The sequencing input was PBMCs. This TCR derives from a woman aged 30 to 39 in good health and CMV-seropositive. The rearrangement joins TRBV18 to TRBJ1-5; D is ambiguous. CDR3 sequence reads: CASSPRRLSNQPQHF. The CDR3 DNA is TGTGCCAGCTCACCACGCAGACTTAGCAATCAGCCCCAGCATTTT.